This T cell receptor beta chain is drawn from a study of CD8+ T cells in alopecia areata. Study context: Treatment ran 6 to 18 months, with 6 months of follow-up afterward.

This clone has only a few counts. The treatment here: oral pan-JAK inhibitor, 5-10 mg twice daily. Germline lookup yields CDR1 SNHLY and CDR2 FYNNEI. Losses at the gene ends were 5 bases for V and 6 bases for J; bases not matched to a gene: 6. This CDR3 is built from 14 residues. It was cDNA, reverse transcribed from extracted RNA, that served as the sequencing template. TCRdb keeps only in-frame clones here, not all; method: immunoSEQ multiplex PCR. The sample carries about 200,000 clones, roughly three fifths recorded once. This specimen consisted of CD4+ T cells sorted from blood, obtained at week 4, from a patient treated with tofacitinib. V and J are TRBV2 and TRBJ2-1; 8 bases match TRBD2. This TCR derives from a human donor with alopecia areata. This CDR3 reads CASSMSGGVNEQFF. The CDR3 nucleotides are TGTGCCAGCAGTATGAGCGGGGGTGTCAATGAGCAGTTCTTC. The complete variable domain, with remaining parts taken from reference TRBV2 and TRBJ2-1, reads EPEVTQTPSHQVTQMGQEVILRCVPISNHLYFYWYRQILGQKVEFLVSFYNNEISEKSEIFDDQFSVERPDGSNFTLKIRSTKLEDSAMYFCASSMSGGVNEQFFGPGTRLTVL.